The T cell receptor (beta chain) described here comes from a study of breast tumors, draining lymph nodes, adjacent tissues. Concerning this clonotype itself: Antigen: not known.

Study-wide findings and caveats: Data only fit, rather than demonstrated, lymph node origin of most tumor T cells. Luminal-like breast cancer showed significantly higher tumor–nontumor repertoire similarity than basal-like. Compared with lymph nodes, tumors were less diverse; compared with nontumor tissue, more.

TCRdb ran MiXCR on the multiplex PCR reads and lists one entry per CDR3 protein. This table holds about 230,000 distinct CDR3 sequences, roughly 30% found once. The lymph nodes were axillary draining lymph nodes from breast cancer patients. The TCR originated in a female donor with breast cancer. Some clones in this sample may be carry-over from other donors' samples. Material: axillary lymph node tissue.

The CDR3 sequence: CASSRLAGGRQNSPLHF. The DNA of the CDR3 is TGTGCCAGTAGTAGACTAGCGGGAGGACGGCAAAATTCACCCCTCCACTTT. This sequence joins TRBV19 and TRBJ1-6, with D unclear. The length of the CDR3 is 17 residues. The V gene lost 4 bases and the J gene lost 7 bases, with 20 bases spanning the gap. The germline CDR1 and CDR2 sequences are LNHDA and SQIVND (reference sequence). The full variable domain, its missing parts supplied by reference TRBV19 and TRBJ1-6, is DGGITQSPKYLFRKEGQNVTLSCEQNLNHDAMYWYRQDPGQGLRLIYYSQIVNDFQKGDIAEGYSVSREKKESFPLTVTSAQKNPTAFYLCASSRLAGGRQNSPLHFGNGTRLTVT.